This paragraph covers one T cell receptor beta chain sequence. This entry comes from a study of blood T cell repertoires in COVID-19. The CDR3 has 15 amino acids. V was pared by 3 bases and J by 7 bases, with 6 bases of the junction left unmatched. From germline, CDR1 is MNHEY and CDR2 SMNVEV (reference sequence). Using immunoSEQ multiplex PCR, the repertoire was profiled, and TCRdb retains in-frame clones only, with some absent. Here the sample spans about 78,000 clones, around 86% being singletons. This sequence originates from a man aged 50-60 years with active or convalescent COVID-19. The chain employs TRBV27 and TRBJ1-6, with 7 bases aligning to TRBD1. The sample consisted of peripheral blood. CDR3 DNA: TGTGCCAGCAGTTTGGAGGGGGCGACAAATTCACCCCTCCACTTT. Its protein is CASSLEGATNSPLHF.